The 31 T cell receptor beta chains given below trace back to one sample, sequenced in a study of blood T cell repertoires in COVID-19 (dated by TCRdb to 2018 to 2021). The library was made by the immunoSEQ multiplex PCR assay. TCRdb retrieved this table from immuneACCESS and kept in-frame rearrangements only. Not all clones are present; in checked studies, unresolved V genes account for under half, and no reason is known for the remainder. This sample gives about 36,000 clones in total; approximately 91% of them show up just once. In total, the top ten clones hold around 2.5% of the sample. Sequencing was done on a sample of peripheral blood. Receptors originate from a human donor in a cohort sampled during active COVID-19.

CDR3 DNA sequence: TGTGCCAGCAGCCTCGGACAAGGGATGAACACTGAAGCTTTCTTT. Its translation: CASSLGQGMNTEAFF. V is TRBV7-9 and J is TRBJ1-1, with D possibly matching TRBD1 (5 bases). CDR3 size: 15 residues. The ends were cut back, 5 bases at V and 0 bases at J, with 13 bases in the middle. The germline gives CDR1 SEHNR, CDR2 FQNEAQ (reference sequence).

This sequence joins TRBV28 and TRBJ2-5, with D tentatively TRBD2 (6 bases). The V gene lost 2 bases and the J gene lost 4 bases, with 14 bases spanning the gap. Germline assignment: CDR1 MDHEN and CDR2 SYDVKM. The CDR3 spans 15 residues. The CDR3 bases are TGTGCCAGCAGTTTAGTAGCGGCAGGGCGAGAGACCCAGTACTTC. Amino acid sequence: CASSLVAAGRETQYF. Full variable domain (missing parts from reference TRBV28 and TRBJ2-5): DVKVTQSSRYLVKRTGEKVFLECVQDMDHENMFWYRQDPGLGLRLIYFSYDVKMKEKGDIPEGYSVSREKKERFSLILESASTNQTSMYLCASSLVAAGRETQYFGPGTRLLVL.

The J gene is TRBJ2-7, the V gene TRBV10-3; the D gene is possibly TRBD1 (5 bases). The CDR3 length is 14 residues. In germline, CDR1 is ENHRY, CDR2 SYGVKD. V lost 2 bases, J lost 6 bases, and 14 bases lay in between. The CDR3 sequence: CAISERGRVGEQYF. DNA of the CDR3: TGTGCCATCAGTGAGAGGGGCAGGGTTGGCGAGCAGTACTTC.

The V and J genes are TRBV5-8 and TRBJ2-7, with D possibly TRBD1 on 5 matching bases. Looked up from germline, CDR1 is SGHTS and CDR2 is YDEGEE. The ends were cut back, 2 bases at V and 1 base at J, with 10 bases in the middle. CDR3 length: 14 residues. CDR3 nucleotide sequence: TGTGCCAGCAGCTTTGGGCAGGGATCCTACGAGCAGTACTTC. Its protein is CASSFGQGSYEQYF.

V gene TRBV28 combines with J gene TRBJ2-7; TRBD2 matches at 10 bases. Germline CDR1 MDHEN, CDR2 SYDVKM. The CDR3 is 15 residues long. The trim removed 4 bases at V and 1 base at J, leaving 4 bases unmatched. CDR3 nucleotide sequence: TGTGCCAGCAGTTCCCTAGCGGGGGAGTCCTACGAGCAGTACTTC. Its protein product is CASSSLAGESYEQYF.

This chain uses TRBV4-2 with TRBJ2-5, with a tentative D call TRBD2 (6 bases). The CDR3 runs 14 residues. The germline V gene encodes CDR1 LGHNA and CDR2 YNFKEQ. V was trimmed by 4 bases and J by 2 bases, leaving 11 bases between them. The CDR3 region has the DNA TGTGCCAGCAGCCGCGGGGACTCGCAAGAGACCCAGTACTTC. This encodes CASSRGDSQETQYF.

The V and J genes are TRBV12-3 or TRBV12-4 and TRBJ2-2, with D possibly matching TRBD2 (5 bases). Trimming shortened V by 1 base and J by 6 bases, and 6 bases separated the two germline ends. The CDR3 loop spans 13 amino acids. CDR3 loop: CASSLGGSGELFF. The CDR3, as DNA: TGTGCCAGCAGTTTAGGCGGGTCCGGGGAGCTGTTTTTT.

This chain connects TRBV15 to TRBJ2-7, with 10 bases aligning to TRBD1. V was clipped by 8 bases and J by 0 bases; unmatched bases: 7. This CDR3 has 15 residues. Germline V lookup: CDR1 LNHNV, CDR2 YYDKDF (reference sequence). The CDR3 reads CATQPGQGISYEQYF. CDR3 DNA sequence: TGTGCCACCCAACCGGGACAGGGGATCTCCTACGAGCAGTACTTC.

The chain links TRBV6-1 to TRBJ2-4; no firm D call. The length of the CDR3 is 15 residues. CDR1 is MNHNS and CDR2 is SASEGT in the germline V gene. Trimming removed 0 bases at V and 0 bases at J, with 6 bases between. As DNA, the CDR3 is TGTGCCAGCAGTGAAGCCACAGTAGCCAAAAACATTCAGTACTTC. Protein product: CASSEATVAKNIQYF.

The chain uses TRBV7-9 and TRBJ2-7; TRBD1 might be the D (5 bases). The CDR3 is 14 amino acids. Germline lookup yields CDR1 SEHNR and CDR2 FQNEAQ (reference sequence). V was shortened by 1 base and J by 4 bases, with 11 bases between the two germline ends. CDR3 sequence: CASSLDRFVYEQYF. CDR3 coding DNA: TGTGCCAGCAGCTTAGACAGGTTCGTTTACGAGCAGTACTTC.

The genes are TRBV27 and TRBJ2-7, with 12 positions matching TRBD1. This CDR3 is 12 amino acids long. Trimming removed 8 bases from V and 7 bases from J; junction bases left unmatched: 3. Germline V lookup: CDR1 MNHEY, CDR2 SMNVEV (reference sequence). CDR3 DNA sequence: TGTGCCAGCTGGGACAGGGGGCGAGAGCAGTACTTC. This encodes CASWDRGREQYF.

The rearrangement uses TRBV27 and TRBJ1-1, with 9 bases identical to TRBD1. Per the germline V gene, CDR1 is MNHEY and CDR2 is SMNVEV (reference sequence). With V trimmed by 5 bases and J by 4 bases, 11 bases remained unmatched. The CDR3 is 16 residues long. In DNA, the CDR3 is TGTGCCAGCAGTAATCCACAGGGGGCGCGGGGCACTGAAGCTTTCTTT. This encodes CASSNPQGARGTEAFF.

The chain recombines TRBV12-3 or TRBV12-4 with TRBJ2-1; TRBD2 might be the D (6 bases). The CDR3 contains 12 residues. V lost 0 bases and J 10 bases, leaving 7 bases between the germline ends. CDR3 DNA: TGTGCCAGCAGTTTAGCGGCGGGGGAGCAGTTCTTC. Protein sequence: CASSLAAGEQFF.

The V and J genes are TRBV5-1 and TRBJ2-5; D is perhaps TRBD1 (5 bases). This CDR3 has 14 amino acids. V gave up 0 bases and J gave up 5 bases, with 11 bases separating them. Looked up from germline, CDR1 is SGHRS and CDR2 is YFSETQ. CDR3 DNA: TGCGCCAGCAGCTTGGTTCAGGGATCGGAGACCCAGTACTTC. Residues: CASSLVQGSETQYF.

The chain carries TRBV27 and TRBJ2-3; D gene uncertain. CDR1 MNHEY and CDR2 SMNVEV come from the germline V gene (reference sequence). V lost 3 bases, J lost 2 bases, and 9 bases lay in between. CDR3 length: 14 amino acids. CDR3: CASSLAAPTDTQYF. The CDR3 DNA follows: TGTGCCAGCAGTTTGGCCGCACCCACAGATACGCAGTATTTT.

This sequence joins TRBV14 and TRBJ1-2; D possibly corresponds to TRBD1 (5 bases). Trimming took off 3 bases at V and 4 bases at J, with 12 bases between the two ends. In germline, CDR1 is SGHDN, CDR2 FVKESK. The CDR3 length is 14 residues. CDR3 sequence reads: CASSQVTGSYGYTF. The CDR3 DNA follows: TGTGCCAGCAGCCAGGTAACAGGTTCCTATGGCTACACCTTC.

The chain joins TRBV20-1 to TRBJ2-3; the D is unclear. The CDR3 has 15 residues. Trimming pared 3 bases from V and 0 bases from J, leaving 13 bases between. The germline V gene encodes CDR1 DFQATT and CDR2 SNEGSKA (reference sequence). The CDR3 nucleotides read TGCAGTGCTAGTACAACCGCACGAAGCACAGATACGCAGTATTTT. Translating it yields CSASTTARSTDTQYF.

This clone came up once. The V and J genes are TRBV2 and TRBJ1-2; the D gene is possibly TRBD1 (5 bases). With 4 bases removed from V and 2 bases from J, the gap between germline ends came to 8 bases. The CDR3 extends over 13 amino acids. The germline V gene has CDR1 SNHLY and CDR2 FYNNEI. CDR3 DNA: TGTGCCAGCAGTGGGGGCAGGAACTATGGCTACACCTTC. Protein product: CASSGGRNYGYTF.

The chain combines TRBV12-3 or TRBV12-4 with TRBJ1-1; D is possibly TRBD1 (5 bases). V lost 0 bases and J lost 7, with 9 bases in between. The CDR3 is made up of 13 amino acids. CDR3 nucleotides: TGTGCCAGCAGTTTAGCGGGGGGGAGTGAAGCTTTCTTT. The encoded protein is CASSLAGGSEAFF.

The J gene is TRBJ1-2, the V gene TRBV12-3 or TRBV12-4, with no clear D. The CDR3 runs 12 residues. Trimming took off 5 bases at V and 4 bases at J, with 8 bases between the two ends. CDR3 DNA: TGTGCCAGCAGTCGTAATCGCTATGGCTACACCTTC. Protein: CASSRNRYGYTF.

This chain connects TRBV18 to TRBJ2-7, with a weak D call TRBD1 (5 bases). CDR1 and CDR2 (germline): KGHSH, LQKENI. The CDR3 sequence is 13 residues long. V was cut by 5 bases and J by 3 bases, with 11 bases left in between. CDR3 amino acids: CASSSPRGYEQYF. The CDR3 DNA sequence: TGTGCCAGCTCATCCCCTAGGGGCTACGAGCAGTACTTC.

The V call is TRBV2, the J call TRBJ2-6; possible D gene TRBD1, 5 bases. Looked up from germline, CDR1 is SNHLY and CDR2 is FYNNEI. The CDR3 runs 14 residues. Trimming pared 4 bases from V and 3 bases from J, leaving 7 bases between. The CDR3 is CASSGGFGANVLTF. For the CDR3, the DNA is TGTGCCAGCAGTGGGGGCTTTGGGGCCAACGTCCTGACTTTC.

This chain uses TRBV25-1 with TRBJ2-7; D is uncertain. Trimming cost V 5 bases and J 7 bases, with 9 bases left between them. The CDR3 spans 11 residues. CDR1 and CDR2 from the germline V gene are MGHDK and SYGVNS. This chain's CDR3 is CASSNEAEQYF. The CDR3 nucleotides read TGTGCCAGCAGTAACGAGGCGGAGCAGTACTTC.

The J gene is TRBJ1-2, the V gene TRBV11-2; D unresolved. The germline V gene encodes CDR1 SGHAT and CDR2 FQNNGV. The CDR3 sequence is 14 residues long. V was cut by 2 bases and J by 4 bases, with 11 bases left in between. The CDR3 DNA reads as TGTGCCAGCAGCTTACCCGCCCGGGGCTATGGCTACACCTTC. Translation gives CASSLPARGYGYTF.

This clone is a singleton in its sample. CDR3 sequence: CASSSLDSPLNTEAFF. The CDR3 DNA sequence: TGCGCCAGCAGCTCCCTGGACAGCCCGCTAAACACTGAAGCTTTCTTT. The rearrangement uses TRBV5-1 and TRBJ1-1; weak D call: TRBD1 (6 bases). Germline CDR1 SGHRS, CDR2 YFSETQ. The CDR3 spans 16 residues. V lost 3 bases, J lost 2 bases, and 17 bases lay in between.

This rearrangement joins TRBV5-1 to TRBJ2-3; 10 bases line up with TRBD2. CDR1 is SGHRS, CDR2 YFSETQ, per germline. J was trimmed by 3 bases and V by 5 bases; bases with no gene match: 6. The CDR3 is made up of 15 amino acids. CDR3 sequence reads: CASSQAGGLTDTQYF. In DNA form, the CDR3 reads TGCGCCAGCAGTCAAGCGGGGGGGCTGACAGATACGCAGTATTTT. The full variable domain, rest sourced from reference TRBV5-1 and TRBJ2-3, is KAGVTQTPRYLIKTRGQQVTLSCSPISGHRSVSWYQQTPGQGLQFLFEYFSETQRNKGNFPGRFSGRQFSNSRSEMNVSTLELGDSALYLCASSQAGGLTDTQYFGPGTRLTVL.

The chain recombines TRBV6-5 with TRBJ1-5; D might be TRBD1 (5 bases). The CDR3 consists of 16 residues. Germline lookup yields CDR1 MNHEY and CDR2 SVGAGI. Trimming stripped 4 bases from V and 4 bases from J, with 17 bases between. The DNA for the CDR3 is TGTGCCAGCAGTTCCGGGGGTGGGGCCCCTAATCAGCCCCAGCATTTT. Encoded protein: CASSSGGGAPNQPQHF.

The chain joins TRBV7-3 to TRBJ2-2; TRBD1 might be the D (7 bases). The V end lost 4 bases, the J end lost 5 bases, and 11 bases lay between the germline ends. CDR3 length: 14 residues. Germline CDR1 is SGHTA and CDR2 is FQGTGA. The CDR3 protein is CASSSSGGTGELFF. CDR3 bases: TGTGCCAGCAGCTCCTCAGGGGGGACCGGGGAGCTGTTTTTT.

This sequence joins TRBV5-8 and TRBJ1-6; D may be TRBD1 (6 bases). Germline V gene data show CDR1 as SGHTS and CDR2 as YDEGEE. The V and J ends lost 7 bases and 9 bases respectively, with 20 bases between them. The CDR3 runs to 15 residues. This chain's CDR3 is CASRPLDRRGSPLHF. The CDR3 region has the DNA TGTGCCAGCCGCCCACTGGACAGAAGAGGTTCACCCCTCCACTTT.

V usage is TRBV3-1 (or the pseudogene TRBV3-2) and J usage is TRBJ1-3, with D possibly matching TRBD1 (6 bases). Germline assignment: CDR1 LGHDT and CDR2 YNNKEL (reference sequence). The CDR3 runs to 15 residues. Deletions cut 0 bases from V and 3 bases from J, with 9 bases between. CDR3 coding DNA: TGTGCCAGCAGCCAAGAAGGGGGTAGTGGAAACACCATATATTTT. Its translation: CASSQEGGSGNTIYF.

The chain combines TRBV7-9 with TRBJ2-1; 15 nucleotides align to TRBD2. Germline loops: CDR1 SEHNR, CDR2 FQNEAQ (reference sequence). The CDR3 is 16 residues long. Germline trimming cut 1 base from V and 11 bases from J; bases unmatched to any gene: 6. The CDR3 is CASSLDGTSGGSQQFF. As DNA, the CDR3 is TGTGCCAGCAGCTTAGATGGGACTAGCGGGGGGTCCCAGCAGTTCTTC.